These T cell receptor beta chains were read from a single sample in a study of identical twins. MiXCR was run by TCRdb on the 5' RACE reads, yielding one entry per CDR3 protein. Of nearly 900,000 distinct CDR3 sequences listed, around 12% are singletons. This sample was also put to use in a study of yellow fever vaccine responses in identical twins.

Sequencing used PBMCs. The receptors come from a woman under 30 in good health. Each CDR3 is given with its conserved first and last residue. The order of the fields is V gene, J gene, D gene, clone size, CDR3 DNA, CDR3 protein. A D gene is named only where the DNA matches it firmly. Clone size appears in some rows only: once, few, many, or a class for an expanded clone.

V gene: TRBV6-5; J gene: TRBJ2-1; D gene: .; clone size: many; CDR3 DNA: TGTGCCAGCAGTTATTTGGACGGGACGTGGAATGAGCAGTTCTTC; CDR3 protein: CASSYLDGTWNEQFF
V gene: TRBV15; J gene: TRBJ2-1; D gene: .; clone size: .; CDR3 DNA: TGTGCCACCAGCAGGGAATACAATGAGCAGTTCTTC; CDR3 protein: CATSREYNEQFF
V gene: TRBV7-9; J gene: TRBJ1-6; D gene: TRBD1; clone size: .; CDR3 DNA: TGTGCCAGCAGCTTGGTGCAGGGGGAATCACCCCTCCACTTT; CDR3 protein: CASSLVQGESPLHF
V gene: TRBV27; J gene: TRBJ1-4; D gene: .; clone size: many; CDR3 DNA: TGTGCCAGCAGTCTAACCCGGGGAGCAACTAATGAAAAACTGTTTTTT; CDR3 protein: CASSLTRGATNEKLFF
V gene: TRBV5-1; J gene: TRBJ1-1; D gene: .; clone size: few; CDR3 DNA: TGCGCCAGCAGCTTGACTGGTGGGCAGAGGAACACTGAAGCTTTCTTT; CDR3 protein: CASSLTGGQRNTEAFF
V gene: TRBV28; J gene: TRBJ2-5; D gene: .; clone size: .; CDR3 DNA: TGTGCCAGCAGTTTTTGGAGGGCGGGGAAAGAGACCCAGTACTTC; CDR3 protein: CASSFWRAGKETQYF
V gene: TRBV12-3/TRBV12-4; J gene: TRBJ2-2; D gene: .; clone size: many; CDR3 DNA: TGTGCCAGCAGTTTTGCAGGGGAGGCCGGGGAGCTGTTTTTT; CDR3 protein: CASSFAGEAGELFF
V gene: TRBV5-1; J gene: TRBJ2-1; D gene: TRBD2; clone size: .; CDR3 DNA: TGCGCCAGCAGCCTCCGGACTAGCGGGAGCAATAGTAATGAGCAGTTCTTC; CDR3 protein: CASSLRTSGSNSNEQFF
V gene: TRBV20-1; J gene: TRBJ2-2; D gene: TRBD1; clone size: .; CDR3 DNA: TGCAGTGCTAGAGACAGGGGGCTCTTAACCGGGGAGCTGTTTTTT; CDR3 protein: CSARDRGLLTGELFF
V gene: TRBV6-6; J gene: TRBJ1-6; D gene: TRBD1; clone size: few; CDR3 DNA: TGTGCCAGCAGGGACAGGGACTATTCACCCCTCCACTTT; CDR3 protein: CASRDRDYSPLHF
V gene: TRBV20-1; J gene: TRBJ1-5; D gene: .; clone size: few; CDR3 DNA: TGCAGTACCCGACATAGCAATCAGCCCCAGCATTTT; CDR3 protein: CSTRHSNQPQHF
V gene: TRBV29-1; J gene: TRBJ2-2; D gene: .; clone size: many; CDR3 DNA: TGCAGCGTCGTGGGCTCCGGGGAGCTGTTTTTT; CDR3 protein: CSVVGSGELFF
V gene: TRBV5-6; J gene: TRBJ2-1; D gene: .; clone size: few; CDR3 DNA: TGTGCCAGCAGCTTGCGGGACCCTTACAATGAGCAGTTCTTC; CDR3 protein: CASSLRDPYNEQFF
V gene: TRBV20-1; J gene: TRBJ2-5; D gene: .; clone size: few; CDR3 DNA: TGCAGTGCCAGGGGGGACCAAGAGACCCAGTACTTC; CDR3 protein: CSARGDQETQYF
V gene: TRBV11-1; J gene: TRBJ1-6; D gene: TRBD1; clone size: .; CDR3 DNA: TGTGCCAGCAGCTTTACAGGGGTCGCCCGCTCCTATAATTCACCCCTCCACTTT; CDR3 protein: CASSFTGVARSYNSPLHF
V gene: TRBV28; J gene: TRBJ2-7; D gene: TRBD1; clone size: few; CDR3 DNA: TGTGCCAGCAGTTTATTAGCTTATGGGGACAGGGGATACGAGCAGTACTTC; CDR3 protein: CASSLLAYGDRGYEQYF
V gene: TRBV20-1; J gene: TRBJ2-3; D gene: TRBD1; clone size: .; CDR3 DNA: TGCAGTGCTAGGGGGGACAGGGAGGGAGATACGCAGTATTTT; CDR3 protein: CSARGDREGDTQYF
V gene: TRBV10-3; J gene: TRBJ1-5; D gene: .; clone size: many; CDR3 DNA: TGTGCCATCAGGAGGGCGGGGGAAGGAAATCAGCCCCAGCATTTT; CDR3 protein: CAIRRAGEGNQPQHF
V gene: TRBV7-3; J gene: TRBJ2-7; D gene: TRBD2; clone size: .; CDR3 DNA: TGTGCCAGCAGCCCAGGACTAGCTCCATCCTACGAGCAGTACTTC; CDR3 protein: CASSPGLAPSYEQYF
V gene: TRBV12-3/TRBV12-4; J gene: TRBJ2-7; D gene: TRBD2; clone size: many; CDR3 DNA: TGTGCCAGCAGCCTAGGGACTAGCGGGCTCTACGAGCAGTACTTC; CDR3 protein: CASSLGTSGLYEQYF
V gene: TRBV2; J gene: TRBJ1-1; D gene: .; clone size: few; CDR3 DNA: TGTGCCAGCAGCGGAGAGCGCGGGGGGCTTGAAGCTTTCTTT; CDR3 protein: CASSGERGGLEAFF
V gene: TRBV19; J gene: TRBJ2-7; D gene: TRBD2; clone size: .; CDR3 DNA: TGTGCCAGTAGTTCCCTCGAAGCGGGAGGTACCTACGAGCAGTACTTC; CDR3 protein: CASSSLEAGGTYEQYF
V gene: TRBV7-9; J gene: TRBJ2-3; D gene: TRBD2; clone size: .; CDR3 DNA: TGTGCCAGCAGCAGCCCCGATGAGCGGGGGACCCCGAATACGCAGTATTTT; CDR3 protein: CASSSPDERGTPNTQYF
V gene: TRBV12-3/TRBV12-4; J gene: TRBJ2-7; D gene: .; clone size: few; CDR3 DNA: TGTGCCAGCAGCCTAACACCGGCTCCCTACGAGCAGTACTTC; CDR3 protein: CASSLTPAPYEQYF
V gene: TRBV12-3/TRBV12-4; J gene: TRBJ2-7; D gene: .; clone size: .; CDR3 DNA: TGTGCCAGCAGTCTCTATATTACCTTCTCCTACGAGCAGTACTTC; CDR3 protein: CASSLYITFSYEQYF
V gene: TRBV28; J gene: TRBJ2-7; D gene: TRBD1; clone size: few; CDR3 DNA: TGTGCCAGCACAGACCGGGACAGGGTTACTAACGAGCAGTACTTC; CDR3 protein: CASTDRDRVTNEQYF
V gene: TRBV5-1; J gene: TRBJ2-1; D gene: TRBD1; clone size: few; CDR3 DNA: TGCGCCAGCAGAATGGGGACAGGCTCCTACAATGAGCAGTTCTTC; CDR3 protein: CASRMGTGSYNEQFF
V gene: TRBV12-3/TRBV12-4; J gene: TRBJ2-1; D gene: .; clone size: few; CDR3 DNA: TGTGCCAGCAGGGACAAAGAATCCTACAATGAGCAGTTCTTC; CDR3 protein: CASRDKESYNEQFF
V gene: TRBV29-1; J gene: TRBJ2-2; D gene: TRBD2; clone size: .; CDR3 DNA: TGCAGCGTTGAAGGGACTAGCGGGAGGAGGACCGGGGAGCTGTTTTTT; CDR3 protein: CSVEGTSGRRTGELFF
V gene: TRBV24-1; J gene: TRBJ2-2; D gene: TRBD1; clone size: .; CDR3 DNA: TGTGCCACCAGTGACCGGGGACAGGGGGCTGGCGGGGAGCTGTTTTTT; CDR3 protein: CATSDRGQGAGGELFF
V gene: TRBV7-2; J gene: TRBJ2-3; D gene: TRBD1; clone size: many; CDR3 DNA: TGTGCCAGCAGCTTAGTGGGACAGTTCACAGATACGCAGTATTTT; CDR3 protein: CASSLVGQFTDTQYF
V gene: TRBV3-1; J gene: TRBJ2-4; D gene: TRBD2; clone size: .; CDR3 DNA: TGTGCCAGCAGCCAGACTAGCGGGGGGGCAGCGTACATTCAGTACTTC; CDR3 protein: CASSQTSGGAAYIQYF
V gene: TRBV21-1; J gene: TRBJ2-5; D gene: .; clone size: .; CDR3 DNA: TGTGCCAGCAGCATGTGCAAACGGGGTGAAGGAGAGACCCAGTACTTC; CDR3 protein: CASSMCKRGEGETQYF
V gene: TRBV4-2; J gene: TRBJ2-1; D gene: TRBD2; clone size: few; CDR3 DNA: TGTGCCAGCAGCCGAACCGGGACTAGCGGGAATCCTGAGCAGTTCTTC; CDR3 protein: CASSRTGTSGNPEQFF
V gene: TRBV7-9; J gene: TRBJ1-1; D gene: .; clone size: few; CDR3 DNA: TGTGCCAGCAGCTTCGGGGGCTCGGGCACTGAAGCTTTCTTT; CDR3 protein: CASSFGGSGTEAFF
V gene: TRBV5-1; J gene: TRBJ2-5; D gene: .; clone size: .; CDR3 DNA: TGCGCCAGCAGCCGGGCCTGGGGACAAGAGACCCAGTACTTC; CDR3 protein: CASSRAWGQETQYF
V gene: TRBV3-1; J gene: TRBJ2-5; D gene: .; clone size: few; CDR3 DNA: TGTGCCAGCAGCCCTGCCCGTCGGGCCCAGTACTTC; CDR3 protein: CASSPARRAQYF
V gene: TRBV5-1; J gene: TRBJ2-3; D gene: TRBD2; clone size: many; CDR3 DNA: TGCGCCAGCAGCTTGGCTCTAGCGGGCGCCACAGATACGCAGTATTTT; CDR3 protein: CASSLALAGATDTQYF
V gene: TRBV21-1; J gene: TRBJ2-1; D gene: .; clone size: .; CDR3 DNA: TGTGCCAGCAGCAAAGTGTCGGGAGATCGCTCCTACAATGAGCAGTTCTTC; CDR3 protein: CASSKVSGDRSYNEQFF
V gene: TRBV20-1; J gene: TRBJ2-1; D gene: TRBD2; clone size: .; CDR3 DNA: TGCAGTGCTAGAGATCAGGGGGCTAGCGGGAGCCTTGAGCAGTTCTTC; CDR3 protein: CSARDQGASGSLEQFF
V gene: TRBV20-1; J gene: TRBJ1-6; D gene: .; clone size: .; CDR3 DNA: TGCAGTGCTAGAGAGACAGTCTATAATTCACCCCTCCACTTT; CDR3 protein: CSARETVYNSPLHF
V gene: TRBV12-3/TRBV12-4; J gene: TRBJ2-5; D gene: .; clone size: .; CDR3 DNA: TGTGCCAGCAGCCGAGCTAGCGCCCTAGGAGAGACCCAGTACTTC; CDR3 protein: CASSRASALGETQYF
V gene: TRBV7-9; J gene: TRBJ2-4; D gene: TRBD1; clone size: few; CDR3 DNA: TGTGCCAGCAGCCCCCAGGACAGGGGAGCCAAAAACATTCAGTACTTC; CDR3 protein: CASSPQDRGAKNIQYF
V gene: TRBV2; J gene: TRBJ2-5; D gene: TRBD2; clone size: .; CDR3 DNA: TGTGCCAGCACGGGGGAGGATAGCGGGCCCCACGAGACCCAGTACTTC; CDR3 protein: CASTGEDSGPHETQYF